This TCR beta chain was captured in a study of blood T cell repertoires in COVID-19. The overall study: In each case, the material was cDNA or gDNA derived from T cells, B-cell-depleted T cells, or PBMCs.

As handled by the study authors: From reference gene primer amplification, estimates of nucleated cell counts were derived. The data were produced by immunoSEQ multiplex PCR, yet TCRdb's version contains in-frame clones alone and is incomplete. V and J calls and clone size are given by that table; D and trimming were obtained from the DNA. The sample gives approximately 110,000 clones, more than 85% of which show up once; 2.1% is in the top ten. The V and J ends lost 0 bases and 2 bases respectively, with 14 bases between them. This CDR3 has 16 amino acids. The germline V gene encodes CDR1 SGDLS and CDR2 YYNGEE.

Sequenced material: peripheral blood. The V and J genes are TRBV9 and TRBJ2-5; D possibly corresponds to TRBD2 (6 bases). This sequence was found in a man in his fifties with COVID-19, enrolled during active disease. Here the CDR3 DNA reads TGTGCCAGCAGCGTAGGGTCTCTTGCGGGACAAGAGACCCAGTACTTC. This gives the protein CASSVGSLAGQETQYF.